This T cell receptor (beta chain) was observed in a study of cytomegalovirus exposure and HLA in healthy donors. Study as a whole: An earlier analysis found some 100 million unique TCR beta sequences from about 190 million T cells. Study-wide results and caveats: Reportedly, a later analysis found an Asian-associated ancestry cluster had fewer N-insertions than the approximately 700-donor mean.

Points on this clone: The antigen is not known.

The study ran its PCR with 60 Vbeta and 13 Jbeta primers. Produced via immunoSEQ multiplex PCR; TCRdb's table is partial and in-frame only. The sample yields more than 100,000 clones, over 65% seen once. The J segment lost 2 bases and the V segment lost 4 bases, leaving 8 bases of the junction unmatched. Per germline, CDR1 SGHRS and CDR2 YFSETQ. The CDR3 covers 17 residues. The chain recombines TRBV5-1 with TRBJ2-2; TRBD2 agrees at 10 bases. Input material: PBMCs. The receptor's source is a woman between 40 and 50 years old in good health and CMV-seropositive. The CDR3 loop is CASSPRLAGANTGELFF. The CDR3 DNA sequence: TGCGCCAGCAGCCCTCGTCTAGCGGGAGCTAACACCGGGGAGCTGTTTTTT.